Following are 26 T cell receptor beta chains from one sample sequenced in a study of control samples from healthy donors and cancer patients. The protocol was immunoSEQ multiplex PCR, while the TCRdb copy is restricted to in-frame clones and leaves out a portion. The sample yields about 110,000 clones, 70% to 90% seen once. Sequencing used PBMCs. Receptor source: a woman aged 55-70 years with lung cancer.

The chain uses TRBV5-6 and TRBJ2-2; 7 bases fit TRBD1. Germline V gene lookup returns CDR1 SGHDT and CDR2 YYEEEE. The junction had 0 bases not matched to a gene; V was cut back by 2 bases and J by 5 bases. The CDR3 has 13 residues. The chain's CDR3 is CASSLQGTGELFF. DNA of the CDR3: TGTGCCAGCAGCTTACAGGGGACCGGGGAGCTGTTTTTT.

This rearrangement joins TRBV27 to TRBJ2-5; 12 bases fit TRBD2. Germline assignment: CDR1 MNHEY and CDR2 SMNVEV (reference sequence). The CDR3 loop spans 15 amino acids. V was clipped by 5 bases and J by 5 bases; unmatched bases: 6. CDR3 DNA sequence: TGTGCCAGCAGTCCCAAGACTAGCGGGGGTGAGACCCAGTACTTC. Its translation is CASSPKTSGGETQYF.

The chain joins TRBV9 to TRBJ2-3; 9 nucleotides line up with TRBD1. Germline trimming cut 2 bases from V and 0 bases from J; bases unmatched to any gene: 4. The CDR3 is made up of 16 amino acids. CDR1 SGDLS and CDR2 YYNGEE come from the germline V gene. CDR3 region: CASSVGTGSSTDTQYF. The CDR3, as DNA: TGTGCCAGCAGCGTTGGGACAGGGTCTAGCACAGATACGCAGTATTTT.

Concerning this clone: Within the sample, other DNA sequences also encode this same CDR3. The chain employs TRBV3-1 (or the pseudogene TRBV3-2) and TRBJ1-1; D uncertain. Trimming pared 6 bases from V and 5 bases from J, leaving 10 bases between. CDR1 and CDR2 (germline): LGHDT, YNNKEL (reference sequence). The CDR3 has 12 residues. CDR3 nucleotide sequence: TGTGCCAGCAGTCCGCTTGGAACTGAAGCTTTCTTT. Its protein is CASSPLGTEAFF.

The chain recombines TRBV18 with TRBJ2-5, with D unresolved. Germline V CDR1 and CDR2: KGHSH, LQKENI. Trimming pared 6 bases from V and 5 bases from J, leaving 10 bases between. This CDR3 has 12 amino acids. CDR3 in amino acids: CASSQSQETQYF. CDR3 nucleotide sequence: TGTGCCAGCTCTCAAAGTCAGGAGACCCAGTACTTC. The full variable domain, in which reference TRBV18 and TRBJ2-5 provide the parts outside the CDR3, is NAGVMQNPRHLVRRRGQEARLRCSPMKGHSHVYWYRQLPEEGLKFMVYLQKENIIDESGMPKERFSAEFPKEGPSILRIQQVVRGDSAAYFCASSQSQETQYFGPGTRLLVL.

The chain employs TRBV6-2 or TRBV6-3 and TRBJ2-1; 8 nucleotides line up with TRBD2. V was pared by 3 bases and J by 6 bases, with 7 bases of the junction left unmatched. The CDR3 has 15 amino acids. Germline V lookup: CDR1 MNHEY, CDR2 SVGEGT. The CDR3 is CASSYGAGGGNEQFF. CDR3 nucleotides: TGTGCCAGCAGTTATGGGGCGGGGGGCGGCAATGAGCAGTTCTTC.

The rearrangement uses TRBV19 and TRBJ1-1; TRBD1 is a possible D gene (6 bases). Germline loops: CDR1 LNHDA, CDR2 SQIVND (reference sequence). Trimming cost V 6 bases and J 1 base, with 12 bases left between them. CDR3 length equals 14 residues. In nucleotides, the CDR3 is TGTGCCAGTAGCGTACAGGGACAGAACACTGAAGCTTTCTTT. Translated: CASSVQGQNTEAFF.

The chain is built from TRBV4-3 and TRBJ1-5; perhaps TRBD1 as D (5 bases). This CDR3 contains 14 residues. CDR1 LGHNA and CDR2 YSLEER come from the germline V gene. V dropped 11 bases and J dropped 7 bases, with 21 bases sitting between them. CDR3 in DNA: TGCGCCCCCAGCCAACTTGGGGGGGGACAGCCCCAGCATTTT. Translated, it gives CAPSQLGGGQPQHF.

CDR3 in DNA: TGTGCCAGTAGTCCCCAAGAGGGACAGGGCCCTTCGGGCTACACCTTC. This gives the protein CASSPQEGQGPSGYTF. V and J are TRBV19 and TRBJ1-2; TRBD1 agrees at 9 bases. Germline-derived CDR1 and CDR2 are LNHDA and SQIVND (reference sequence). This CDR3 is 16 amino acids long. V was clipped by 5 bases and J by 8 bases; unmatched bases: 15.

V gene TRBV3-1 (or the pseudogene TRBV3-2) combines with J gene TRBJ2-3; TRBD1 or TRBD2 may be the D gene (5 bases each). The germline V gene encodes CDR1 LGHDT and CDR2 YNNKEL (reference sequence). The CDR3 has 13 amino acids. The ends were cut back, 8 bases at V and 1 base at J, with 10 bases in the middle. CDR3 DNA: TGTGCCAGCTTACTAGGGGGCACAGATACGCAGTATTTT. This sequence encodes CASLLGGTDTQYF.

CDR3 amino acids: CASSLDAAMNTEAFF. The CDR3 nucleotides are TGTGCCAGCAGCCTAGACGCAGCAATGAACACTGAAGCTTTCTTT. This chain links TRBV7-9 with TRBJ1-1, with D unresolved. The CDR3 is 15 residues long. Germline CDR1 SEHNR, CDR2 FQNEAQ (reference sequence). Trimming left V 5 bases short and J 0 bases short, with 13 bases between.

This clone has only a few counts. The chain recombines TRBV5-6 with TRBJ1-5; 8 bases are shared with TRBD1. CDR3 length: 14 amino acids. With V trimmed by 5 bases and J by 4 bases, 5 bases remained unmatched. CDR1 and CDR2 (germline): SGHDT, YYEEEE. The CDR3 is CASRRQGTNQPQHF. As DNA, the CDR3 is TGTGCCAGCAGACGACAGGGGACGAATCAGCCCCAGCATTTT. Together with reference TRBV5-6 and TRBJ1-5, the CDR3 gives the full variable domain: DAGVTQSPTHLIKTRGQQVTLRCSPKSGHDTVSWYQQALGQGPQFIFQYYEEEERQRGNFPDRFSGHQFPNYSSELNVNALLLGDSALYLCASRRQGTNQPQHFGDGTRLSIL.

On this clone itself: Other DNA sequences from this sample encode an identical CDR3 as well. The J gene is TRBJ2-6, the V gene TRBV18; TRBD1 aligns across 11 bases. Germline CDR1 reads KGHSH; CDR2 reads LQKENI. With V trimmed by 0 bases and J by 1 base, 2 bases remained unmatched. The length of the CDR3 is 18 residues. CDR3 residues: CASSPPGQGASGANVLTF. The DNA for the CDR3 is TGTGCCAGCTCACCACCCGGACAGGGGGCATCTGGGGCCAACGTCCTGACTTTC.

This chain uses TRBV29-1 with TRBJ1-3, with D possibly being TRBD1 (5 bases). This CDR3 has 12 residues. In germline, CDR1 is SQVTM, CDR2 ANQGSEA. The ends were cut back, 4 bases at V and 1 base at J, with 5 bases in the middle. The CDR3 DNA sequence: TGCAGCGTTGCAGGGTCTGGAAACACCATATATTTT. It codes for CSVAGSGNTIYF.

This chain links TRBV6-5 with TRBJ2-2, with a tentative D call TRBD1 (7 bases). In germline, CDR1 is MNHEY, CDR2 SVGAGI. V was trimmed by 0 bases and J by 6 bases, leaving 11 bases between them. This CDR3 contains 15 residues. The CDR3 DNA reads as TGTGCCAGCAGTTACTCGACAGGGAGGTCCGGGGAGCTGTTTTTT. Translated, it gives CASSYSTGRSGELFF.

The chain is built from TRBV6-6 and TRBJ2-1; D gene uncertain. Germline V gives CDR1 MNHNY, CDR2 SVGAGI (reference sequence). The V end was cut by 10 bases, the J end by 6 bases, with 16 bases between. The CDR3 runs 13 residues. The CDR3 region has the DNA TGTGCCACCGACGAAGTAGCAGGCAATGAGCAGTTCTTC. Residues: CATDEVAGNEQFF.

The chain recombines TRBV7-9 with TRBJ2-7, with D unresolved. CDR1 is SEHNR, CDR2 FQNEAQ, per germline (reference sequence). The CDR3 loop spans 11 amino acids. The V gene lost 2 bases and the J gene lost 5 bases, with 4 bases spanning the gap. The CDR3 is CASSLIHEQYF. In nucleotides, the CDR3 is TGTGCCAGCAGCTTAATTCACGAGCAGTACTTC.

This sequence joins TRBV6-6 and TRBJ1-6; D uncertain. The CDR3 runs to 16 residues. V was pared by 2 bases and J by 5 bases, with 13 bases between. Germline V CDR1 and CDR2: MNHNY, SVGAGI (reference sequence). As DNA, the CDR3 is TGTGCCAGCAGTTACAGTAGGTTGCGGAATAATTCACCCCTCCACTTT. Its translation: CASSYSRLRNNSPLHF.

The CDR3 sequence is CASSYYTTGGTGELFF. The CDR3, as DNA: TGTGCCAGCAGCTACTATACGACAGGGGGCACCGGGGAGCTGTTTTTT. This chain joins TRBV16 and TRBJ2-2, with 9 nucleotides matching TRBD1. CDR3 size: 16 residues. The V and J ends lost 5 bases and 4 bases, in that order; junction bases with no gene match: 8. From germline, CDR1 is KGHSY and CDR2 FQNENV.

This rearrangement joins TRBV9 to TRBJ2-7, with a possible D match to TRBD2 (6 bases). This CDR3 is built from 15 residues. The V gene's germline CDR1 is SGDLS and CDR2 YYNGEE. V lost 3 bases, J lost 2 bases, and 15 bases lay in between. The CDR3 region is CASSAGGTPAYEQYF. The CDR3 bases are TGTGCCAGCAGCGCAGGCGGGACTCCAGCCTACGAGCAGTACTTC. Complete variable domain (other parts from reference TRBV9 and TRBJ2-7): DSGVTQTPKHLITATGQRVTLRCSPRSGDLSVYWYQQSLDQGLQFLIQYYNGEERAKGNILERFSAQQFPDLHSELNLSSLELGDSALYFCASSAGGTPAYEQYFGPGTRLTVT.

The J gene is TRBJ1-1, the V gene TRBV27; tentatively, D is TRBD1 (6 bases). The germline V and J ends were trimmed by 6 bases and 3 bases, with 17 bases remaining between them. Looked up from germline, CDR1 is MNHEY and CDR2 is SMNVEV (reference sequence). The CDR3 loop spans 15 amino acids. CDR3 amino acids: CASRYQTGRDTEAFF. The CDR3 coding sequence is TGTGCCAGCAGATACCAAACAGGGCGGGACACTGAAGCTTTCTTT.

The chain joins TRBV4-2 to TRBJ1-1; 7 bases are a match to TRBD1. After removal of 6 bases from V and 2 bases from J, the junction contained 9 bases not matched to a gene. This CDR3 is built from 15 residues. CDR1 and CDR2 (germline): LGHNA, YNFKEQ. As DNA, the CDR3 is TGTGCCAGCAGTGTTCAGGGGGGGGGAAACACTGAAGCTTTCTTT. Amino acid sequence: CASSVQGGGNTEAFF.

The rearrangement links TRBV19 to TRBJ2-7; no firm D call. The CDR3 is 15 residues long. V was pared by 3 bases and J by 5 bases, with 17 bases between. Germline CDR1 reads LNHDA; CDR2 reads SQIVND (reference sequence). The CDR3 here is CASSIEATQTNEQYF. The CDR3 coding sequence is TGTGCCAGTAGTATCGAGGCTACCCAAACCAACGAGCAGTACTTC.

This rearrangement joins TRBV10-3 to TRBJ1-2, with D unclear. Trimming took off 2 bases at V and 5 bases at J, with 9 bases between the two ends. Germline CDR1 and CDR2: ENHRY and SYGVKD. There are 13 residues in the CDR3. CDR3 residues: CAISEETSYGYTF. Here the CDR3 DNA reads TGTGCCATCAGTGAGGAAACTTCGTATGGCTACACCTTC.

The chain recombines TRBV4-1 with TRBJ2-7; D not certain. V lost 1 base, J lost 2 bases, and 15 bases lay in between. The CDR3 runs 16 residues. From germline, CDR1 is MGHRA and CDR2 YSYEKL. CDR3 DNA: TGCGCCAGCAGCCAAGGAAGGTCGTCCTCGCCCTACGAGCAGTACTTC. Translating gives CASSQGRSSSPYEQYF.

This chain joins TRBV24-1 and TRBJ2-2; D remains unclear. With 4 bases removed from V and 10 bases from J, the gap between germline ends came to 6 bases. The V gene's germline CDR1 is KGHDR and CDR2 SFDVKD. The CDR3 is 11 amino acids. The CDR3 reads CATSDRAELFF. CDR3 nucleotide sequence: TGTGCCACCAGTGACCGAGCGGAGCTGTTTTTT.